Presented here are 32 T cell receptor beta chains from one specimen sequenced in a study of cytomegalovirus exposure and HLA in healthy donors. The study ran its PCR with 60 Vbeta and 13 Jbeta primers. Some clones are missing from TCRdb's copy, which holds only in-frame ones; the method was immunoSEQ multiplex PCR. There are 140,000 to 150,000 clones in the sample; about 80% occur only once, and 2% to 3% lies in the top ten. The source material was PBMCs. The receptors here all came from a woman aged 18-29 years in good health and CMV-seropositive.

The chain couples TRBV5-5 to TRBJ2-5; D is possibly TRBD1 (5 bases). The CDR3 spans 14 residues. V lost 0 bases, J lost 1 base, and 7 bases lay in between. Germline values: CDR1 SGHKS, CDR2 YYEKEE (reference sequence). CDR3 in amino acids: CASSLGQTQETQYF. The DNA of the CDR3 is TGTGCCAGCAGCTTGGGACAGACCCAAGAGACCCAGTACTTC.

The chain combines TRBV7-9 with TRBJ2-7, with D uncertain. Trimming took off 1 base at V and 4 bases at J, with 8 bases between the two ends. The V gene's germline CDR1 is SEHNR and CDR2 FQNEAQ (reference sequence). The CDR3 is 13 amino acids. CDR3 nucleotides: TGTGCCAGCAGCTTAGTAGGCGGTTACGAGCAGTACTTC. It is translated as CASSLVGGYEQYF.

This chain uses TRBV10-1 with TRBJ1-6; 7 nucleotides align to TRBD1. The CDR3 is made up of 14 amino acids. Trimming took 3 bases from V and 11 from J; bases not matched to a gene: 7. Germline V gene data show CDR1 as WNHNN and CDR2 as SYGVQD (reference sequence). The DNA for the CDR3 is TGCGCCAGCAGTGACCCGAACACAGGGGCACCCCTCCACTTT. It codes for CASSDPNTGAPLHF.

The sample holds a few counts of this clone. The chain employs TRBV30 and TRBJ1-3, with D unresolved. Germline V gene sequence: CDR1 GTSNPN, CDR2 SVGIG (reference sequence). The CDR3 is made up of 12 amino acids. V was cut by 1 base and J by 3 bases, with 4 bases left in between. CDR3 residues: CAWSAGGNTIYF. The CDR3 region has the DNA TGTGCCTGGAGTGCAGGTGGAAACACCATATATTTT.

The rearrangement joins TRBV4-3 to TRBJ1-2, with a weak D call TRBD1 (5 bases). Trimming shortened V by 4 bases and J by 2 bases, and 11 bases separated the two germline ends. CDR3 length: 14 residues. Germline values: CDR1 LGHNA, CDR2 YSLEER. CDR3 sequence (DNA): TGCGCCAGCAGCCCGGGGGGGATCAACTATGGCTACACCTTC. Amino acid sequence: CASSPGGINYGYTF.

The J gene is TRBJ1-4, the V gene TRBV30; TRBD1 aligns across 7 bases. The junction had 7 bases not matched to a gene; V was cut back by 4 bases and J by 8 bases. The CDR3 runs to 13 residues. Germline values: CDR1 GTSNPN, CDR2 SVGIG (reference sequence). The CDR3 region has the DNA TGTGCCTGGAATCGACAGGGTGGCGAAAAACTGTTTTTT. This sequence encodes CAWNRQGGEKLFF.

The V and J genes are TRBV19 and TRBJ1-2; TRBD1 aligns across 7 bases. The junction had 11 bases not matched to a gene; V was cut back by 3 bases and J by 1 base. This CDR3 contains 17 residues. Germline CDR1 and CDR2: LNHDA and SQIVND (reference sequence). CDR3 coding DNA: TGTGCCAGTAGTATCAGAGGGGGCGCGAATCATAACTATGGCTACACCTTC. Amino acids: CASSIRGGANHNYGYTF.

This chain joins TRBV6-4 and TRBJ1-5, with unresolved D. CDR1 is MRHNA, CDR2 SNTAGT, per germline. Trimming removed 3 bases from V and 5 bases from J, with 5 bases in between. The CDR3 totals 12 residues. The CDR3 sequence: CASSEQDQPQHF. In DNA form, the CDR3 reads TGTGCCAGCAGTGAACAAGATCAGCCCCAGCATTTT.

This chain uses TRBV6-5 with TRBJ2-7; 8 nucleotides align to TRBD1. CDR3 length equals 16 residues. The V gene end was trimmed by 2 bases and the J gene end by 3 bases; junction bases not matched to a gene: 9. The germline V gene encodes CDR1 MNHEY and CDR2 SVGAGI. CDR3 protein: CASSYRRTGTDYEQYF. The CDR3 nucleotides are TGTGCCAGCAGTTACAGGAGGACAGGGACTGACTACGAGCAGTACTTC.

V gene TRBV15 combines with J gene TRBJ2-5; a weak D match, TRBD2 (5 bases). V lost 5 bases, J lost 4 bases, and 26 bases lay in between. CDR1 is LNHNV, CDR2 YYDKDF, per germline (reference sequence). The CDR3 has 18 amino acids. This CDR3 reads CATSGSVSAGKASETQYF. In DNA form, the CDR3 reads TGTGCCACCAGCGGGAGTGTTTCTGCAGGCAAGGCATCAGAGACCCAGTACTTC.

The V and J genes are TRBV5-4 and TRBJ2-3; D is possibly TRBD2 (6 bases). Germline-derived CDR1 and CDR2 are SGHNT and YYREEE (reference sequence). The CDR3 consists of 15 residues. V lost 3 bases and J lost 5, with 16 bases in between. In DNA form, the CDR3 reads TGTGCCAGCAGCTCACCCGGGACTCAGCTAGATACGCAGTATTTT. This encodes CASSSPGTQLDTQYF. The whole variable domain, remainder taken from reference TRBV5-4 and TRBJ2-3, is ETGVTQSPTHLIKTRGQQVTLRCSSQSGHNTVSWYQQALGQGPQFIFQYYREEENGRGNFPPRFSGLQFPNYSSELNVNALELDDSALYLCASSSPGTQLDTQYFGPGTRLTVL.

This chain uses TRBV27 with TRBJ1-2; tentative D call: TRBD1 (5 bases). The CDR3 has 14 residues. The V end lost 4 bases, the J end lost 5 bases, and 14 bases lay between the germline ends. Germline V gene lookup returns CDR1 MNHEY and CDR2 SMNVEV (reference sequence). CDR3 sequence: CASSSGAGSYGYTF. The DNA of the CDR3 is TGTGCCAGCAGTTCTGGGGCAGGGTCTTATGGCTACACCTTC.

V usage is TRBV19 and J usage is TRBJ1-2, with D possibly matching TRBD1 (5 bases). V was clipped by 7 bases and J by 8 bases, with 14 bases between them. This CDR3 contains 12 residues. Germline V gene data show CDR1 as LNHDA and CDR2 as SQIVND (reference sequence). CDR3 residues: CASNQGDGGYTF. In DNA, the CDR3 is TGTGCCAGTAATCAAGGGGATGGCGGCTACACCTTC. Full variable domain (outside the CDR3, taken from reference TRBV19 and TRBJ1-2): DGGITQSPKYLFRKEGQNVTLSCEQNLNHDAMYWYRQDPGQGLRLIYYSQIVNDFQKGDIAEGYSVSREKKESFPLTVTSAQKNPTAFYLCASNQGDGGYTFGSGTRLTVV.

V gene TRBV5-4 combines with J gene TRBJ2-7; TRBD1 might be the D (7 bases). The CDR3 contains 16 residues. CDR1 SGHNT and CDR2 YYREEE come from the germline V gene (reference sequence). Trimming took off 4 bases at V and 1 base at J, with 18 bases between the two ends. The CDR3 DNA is TGTGCCAGCAGCAACGCAGGGGGGCGTGCATCCTACGAGCAGTACTTC. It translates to CASSNAGGRASYEQYF.

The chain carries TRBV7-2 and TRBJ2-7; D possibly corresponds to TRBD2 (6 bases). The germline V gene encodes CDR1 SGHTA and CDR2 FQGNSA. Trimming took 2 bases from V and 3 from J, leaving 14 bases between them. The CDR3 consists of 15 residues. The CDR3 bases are TGTGCCAGCAGCTTAAGTGGGGGGTTTTTCTACGAGCAGTACTTC. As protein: CASSLSGGFFYEQYF.

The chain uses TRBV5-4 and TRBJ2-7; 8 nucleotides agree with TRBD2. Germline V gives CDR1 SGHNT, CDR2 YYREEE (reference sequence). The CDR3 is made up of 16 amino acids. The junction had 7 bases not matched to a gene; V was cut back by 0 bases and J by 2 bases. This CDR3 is CASSLAGGGTAYEQYF. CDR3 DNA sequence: TGTGCCAGCAGCTTGGCGGGCGGGGGGACGGCCTACGAGCAGTACTTC.

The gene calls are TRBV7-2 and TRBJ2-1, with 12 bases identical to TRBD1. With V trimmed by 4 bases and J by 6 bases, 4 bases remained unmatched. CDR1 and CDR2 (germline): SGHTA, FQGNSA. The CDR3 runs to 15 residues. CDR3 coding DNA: TGTGCCAGCAGCTCTGGGGGACAGGGGGCCAATGAGCAGTTCTTC. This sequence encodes CASSSGGQGANEQFF.

CDR3 DNA: TGTGCCAGCAGGAGGCGTGAGCAGTTCTTC. Translation: CASRRREQFF. The chain carries TRBV28 and TRBJ2-1, with D hard to call. V was shortened by 6 bases and J by 9 bases, with 6 bases between the two germline ends. CDR1 is MDHEN and CDR2 is SYDVKM in the germline V gene. The CDR3 spans 10 residues.

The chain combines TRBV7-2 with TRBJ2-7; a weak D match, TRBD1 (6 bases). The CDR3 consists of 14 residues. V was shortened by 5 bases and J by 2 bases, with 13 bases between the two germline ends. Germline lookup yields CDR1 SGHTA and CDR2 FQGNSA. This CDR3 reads CASSRGKGAYEQYF. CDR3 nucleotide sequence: TGTGCCAGCAGCAGAGGGAAGGGGGCCTACGAGCAGTACTTC.

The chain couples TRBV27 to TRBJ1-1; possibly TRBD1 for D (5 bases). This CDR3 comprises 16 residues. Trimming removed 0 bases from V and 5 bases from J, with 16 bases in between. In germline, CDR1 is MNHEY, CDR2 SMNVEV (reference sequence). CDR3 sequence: CASSLSRDRFRTEAFF. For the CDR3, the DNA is TGTGCCAGCAGTTTATCCAGGGATCGGTTTAGGACTGAAGCTTTCTTT.

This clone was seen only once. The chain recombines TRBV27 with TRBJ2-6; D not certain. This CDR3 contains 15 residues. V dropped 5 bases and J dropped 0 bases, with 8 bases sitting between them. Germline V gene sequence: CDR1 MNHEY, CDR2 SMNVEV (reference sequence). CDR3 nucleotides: TGTGCCAGCAGTACAATCCTCTCTGGGGCCAACGTCCTGACTTTC. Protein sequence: CASSTILSGANVLTF.

CDR3 sequence (DNA): TGTGCCAGCAGCGACTTGACAGGGTCCTATGGCTACACCTTC. Amino acids: CASSDLTGSYGYTF. This chain connects TRBV5-6 to TRBJ1-2, with 7 bases that match TRBD1. Germline CDR1 and CDR2: SGHDT and YYEEEE. V was pared by 4 bases and J by 4 bases, with 7 bases of the junction left unmatched. CDR3 length: 14 amino acids. The full variable domain, in which reference TRBV5-6 and TRBJ1-2 provide the parts outside the CDR3, is DAGVTQSPTHLIKTRGQQVTLRCSPKSGHDTVSWYQQALGQGPQFIFQYYEEEERQRGNFPDRFSGHQFPNYSSELNVNALLLGDSALYLCASSDLTGSYGYTFGSGTRLTVV.

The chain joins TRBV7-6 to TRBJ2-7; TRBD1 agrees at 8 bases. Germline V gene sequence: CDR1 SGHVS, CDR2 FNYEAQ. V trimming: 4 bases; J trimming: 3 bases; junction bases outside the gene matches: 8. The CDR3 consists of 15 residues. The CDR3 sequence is CASSSGTGPIYEQYF. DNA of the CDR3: TGTGCCAGCAGCTCGGGGACAGGCCCCATCTACGAGCAGTACTTC.

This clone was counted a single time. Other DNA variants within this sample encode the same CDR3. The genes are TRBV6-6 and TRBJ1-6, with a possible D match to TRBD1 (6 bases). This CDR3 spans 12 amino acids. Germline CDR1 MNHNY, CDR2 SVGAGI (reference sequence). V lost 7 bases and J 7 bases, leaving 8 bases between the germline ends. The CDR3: CASTQGNSPLHF. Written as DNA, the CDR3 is TGTGCCAGCACCCAGGGGAATTCACCCCTCCACTTT.

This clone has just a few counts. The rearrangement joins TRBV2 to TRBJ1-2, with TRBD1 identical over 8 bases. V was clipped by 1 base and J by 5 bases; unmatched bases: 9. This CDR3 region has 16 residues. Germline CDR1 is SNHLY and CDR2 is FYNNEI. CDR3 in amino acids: CASSEGQGASVYGYTF. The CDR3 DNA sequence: TGTGCCAGCAGTGAAGGGCAGGGGGCGTCCGTGTATGGCTACACCTTC.

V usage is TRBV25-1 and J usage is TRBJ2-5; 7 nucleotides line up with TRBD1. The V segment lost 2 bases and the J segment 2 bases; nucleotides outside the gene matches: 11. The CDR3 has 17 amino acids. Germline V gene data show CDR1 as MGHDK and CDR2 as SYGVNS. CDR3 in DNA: TGTGCCAGCAGTGAAGAGGGGACAGCACATACTCAAGAGACCCAGTACTTC. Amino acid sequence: CASSEEGTAHTQETQYF. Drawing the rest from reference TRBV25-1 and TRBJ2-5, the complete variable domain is EADIYQTPRYLVIGTGKKITLECSQTMGHDKMYWYQQDPGMELHLIHYSYGVNSTEKGDLSSESTVSRIRTEHFPLTLESARPSHTSQYLCASSEEGTAHTQETQYFGPGTRLLVL.

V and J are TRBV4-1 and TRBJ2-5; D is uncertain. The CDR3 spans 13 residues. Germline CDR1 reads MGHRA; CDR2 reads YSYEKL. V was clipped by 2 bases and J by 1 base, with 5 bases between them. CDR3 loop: CASSQLPQETQYF. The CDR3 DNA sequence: TGCGCCAGCAGCCAACTTCCCCAAGAGACCCAGTACTTC.

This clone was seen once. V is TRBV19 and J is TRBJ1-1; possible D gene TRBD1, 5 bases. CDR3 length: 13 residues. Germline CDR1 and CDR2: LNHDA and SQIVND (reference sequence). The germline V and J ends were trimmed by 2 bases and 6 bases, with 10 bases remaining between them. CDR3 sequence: CASSIQGTPEAFF. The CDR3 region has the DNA TGTGCCAGTAGTATACAGGGAACCCCTGAAGCTTTCTTT. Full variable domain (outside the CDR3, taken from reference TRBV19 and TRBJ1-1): DGGITQSPKYLFRKEGQNVTLSCEQNLNHDAMYWYRQDPGQGLRLIYYSQIVNDFQKGDIAEGYSVSREKKESFPLTVTSAQKNPTAFYLCASSIQGTPEAFFGQGTRLTVV.

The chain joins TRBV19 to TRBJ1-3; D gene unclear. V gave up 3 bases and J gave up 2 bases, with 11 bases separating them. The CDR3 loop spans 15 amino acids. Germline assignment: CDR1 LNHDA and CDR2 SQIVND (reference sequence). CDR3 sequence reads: CASSIVQQPGNTIYF. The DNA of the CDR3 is TGTGCCAGTAGTATTGTACAGCAGCCTGGAAACACCATATATTTT.

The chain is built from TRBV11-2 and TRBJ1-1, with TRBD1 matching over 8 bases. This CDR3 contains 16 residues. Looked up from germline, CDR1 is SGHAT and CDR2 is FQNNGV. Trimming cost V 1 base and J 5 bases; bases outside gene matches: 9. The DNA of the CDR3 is TGTGCCAGCAGCTTAGGTTCTACAGGGGGTAGGACTGAAGCTTTCTTT. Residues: CASSLGSTGGRTEAFF.

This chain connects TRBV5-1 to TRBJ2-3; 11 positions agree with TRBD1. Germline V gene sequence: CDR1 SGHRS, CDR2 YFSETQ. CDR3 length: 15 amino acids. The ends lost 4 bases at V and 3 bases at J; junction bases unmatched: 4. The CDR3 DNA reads TGCGCCAGCAGCATGGACAGGGGGCAGACAGATACGCAGTATTTT. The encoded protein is CASSMDRGQTDTQYF.

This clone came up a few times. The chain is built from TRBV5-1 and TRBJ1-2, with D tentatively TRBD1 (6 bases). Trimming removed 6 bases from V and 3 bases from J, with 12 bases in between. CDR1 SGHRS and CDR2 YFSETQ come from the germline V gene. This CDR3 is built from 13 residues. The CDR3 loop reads CASNTGSDYGYTF. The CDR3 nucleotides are TGCGCCAGCAATACAGGGTCGGACTATGGCTACACCTTC.